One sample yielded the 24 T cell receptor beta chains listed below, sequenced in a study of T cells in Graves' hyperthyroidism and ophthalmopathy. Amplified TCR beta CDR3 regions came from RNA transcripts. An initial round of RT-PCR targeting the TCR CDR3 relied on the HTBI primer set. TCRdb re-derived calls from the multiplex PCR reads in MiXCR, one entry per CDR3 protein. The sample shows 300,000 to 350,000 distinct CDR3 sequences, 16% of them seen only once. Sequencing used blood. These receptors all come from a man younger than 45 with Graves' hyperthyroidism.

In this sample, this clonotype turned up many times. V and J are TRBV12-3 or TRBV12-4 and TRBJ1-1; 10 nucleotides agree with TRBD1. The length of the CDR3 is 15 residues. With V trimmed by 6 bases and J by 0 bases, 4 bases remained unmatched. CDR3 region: CASSPGQGLNTEAFF. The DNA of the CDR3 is TGTGCCAGCAGCCCGGGACAGGGGTTGAACACTGAAGCTTTCTTT.

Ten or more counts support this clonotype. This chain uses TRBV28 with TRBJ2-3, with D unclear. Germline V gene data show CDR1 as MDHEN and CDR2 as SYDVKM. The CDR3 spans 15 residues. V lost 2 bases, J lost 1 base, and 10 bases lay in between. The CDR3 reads CASSLPRLGTDTQYF. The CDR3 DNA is TGTGCCAGCAGTTTACCTCGCCTAGGCACAGATACGCAGTATTTT.

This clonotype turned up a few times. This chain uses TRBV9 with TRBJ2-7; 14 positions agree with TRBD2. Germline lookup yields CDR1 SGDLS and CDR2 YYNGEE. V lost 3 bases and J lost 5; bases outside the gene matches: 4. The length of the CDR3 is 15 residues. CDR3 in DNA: TGTGCCAGCAGCGGGGGACTAGCGGGAGTTGACGAGCAGTACTTC. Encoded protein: CASSGGLAGVDEQYF.

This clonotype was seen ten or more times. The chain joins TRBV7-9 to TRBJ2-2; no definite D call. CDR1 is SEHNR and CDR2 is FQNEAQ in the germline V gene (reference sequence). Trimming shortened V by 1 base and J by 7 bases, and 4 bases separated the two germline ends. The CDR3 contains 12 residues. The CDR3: CASSLVGGELFF. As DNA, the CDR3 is TGTGCCAGCAGCTTAGTGGGCGGGGAGCTGTTTTTT.

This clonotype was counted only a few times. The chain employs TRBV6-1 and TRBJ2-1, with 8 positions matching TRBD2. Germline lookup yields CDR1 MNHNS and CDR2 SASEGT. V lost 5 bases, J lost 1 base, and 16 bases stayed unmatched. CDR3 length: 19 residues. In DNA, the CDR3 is TGTGCCAGCAGTTCACAAGCCGGGACTAGGGGGGGATCCTACAATGAGCAGTTCTTC. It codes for CASSSQAGTRGGSYNEQFF.

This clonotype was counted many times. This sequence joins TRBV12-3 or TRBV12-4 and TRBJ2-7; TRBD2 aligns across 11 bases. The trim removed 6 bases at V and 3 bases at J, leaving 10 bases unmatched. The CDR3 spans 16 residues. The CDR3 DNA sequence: TGTGCCAGCAGGATAGTAGGGACTAGCGGCGGCTACGAGCAGTACTTC. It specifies CASRIVGTSGGYEQYF.

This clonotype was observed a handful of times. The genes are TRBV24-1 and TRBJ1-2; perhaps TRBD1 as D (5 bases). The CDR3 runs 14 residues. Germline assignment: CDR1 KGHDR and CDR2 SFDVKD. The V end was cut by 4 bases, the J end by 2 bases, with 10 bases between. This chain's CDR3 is CATSEPGANYGYTF. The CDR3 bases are TGTGCCACCAGTGAGCCCGGGGCCAACTATGGCTACACCTTC.

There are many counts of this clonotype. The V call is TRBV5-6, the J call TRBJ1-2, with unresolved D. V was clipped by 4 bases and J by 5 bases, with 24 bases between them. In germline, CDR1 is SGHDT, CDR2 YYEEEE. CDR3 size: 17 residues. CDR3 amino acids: CASSLQSRGLVDYGYTF. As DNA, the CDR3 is TGTGCCAGCAGCCTACAGAGCCGGGGTTTGGTGGATTATGGCTACACCTTC.

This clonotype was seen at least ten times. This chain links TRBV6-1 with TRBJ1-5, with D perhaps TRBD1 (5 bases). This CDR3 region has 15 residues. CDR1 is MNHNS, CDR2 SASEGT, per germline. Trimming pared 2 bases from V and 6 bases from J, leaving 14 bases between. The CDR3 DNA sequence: TGTGCCAGCAGTGAAATGGAGGGGATCGGTCAGCCCCAGCATTTT. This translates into CASSEMEGIGQPQHF.

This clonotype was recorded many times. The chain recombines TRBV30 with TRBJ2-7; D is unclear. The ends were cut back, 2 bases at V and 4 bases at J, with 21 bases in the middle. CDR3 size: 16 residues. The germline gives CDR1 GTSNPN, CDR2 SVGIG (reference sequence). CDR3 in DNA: TGTGCCTGGAGTAGGGATCTTGAGAACTTCGTTTACGAGCAGTACTTC. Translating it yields CAWSRDLENFVYEQYF.

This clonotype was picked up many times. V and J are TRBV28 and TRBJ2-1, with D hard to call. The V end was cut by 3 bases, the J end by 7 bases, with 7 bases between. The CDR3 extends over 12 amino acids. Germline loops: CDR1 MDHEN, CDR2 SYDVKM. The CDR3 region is CASSFQANEQFF. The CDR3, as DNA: TGTGCCAGCAGTTTCCAAGCGAATGAGCAGTTCTTC.

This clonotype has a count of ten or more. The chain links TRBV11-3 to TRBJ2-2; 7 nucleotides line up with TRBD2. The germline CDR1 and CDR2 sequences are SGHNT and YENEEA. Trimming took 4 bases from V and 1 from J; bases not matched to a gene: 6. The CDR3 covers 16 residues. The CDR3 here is CASSSRGRGNTGELFF. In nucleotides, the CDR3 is TGTGCCAGCAGCTCCCGGGGGAGGGGGAACACCGGGGAGCTGTTTTTT.

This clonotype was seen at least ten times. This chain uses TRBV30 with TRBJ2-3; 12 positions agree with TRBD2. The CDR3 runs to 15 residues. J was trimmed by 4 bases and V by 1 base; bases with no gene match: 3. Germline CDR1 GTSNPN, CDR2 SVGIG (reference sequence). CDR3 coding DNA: TGTGCCTGGAGTGCGACTAGCGGGAGTGCAGATACGCAGTATTTT. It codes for CAWSATSGSADTQYF.

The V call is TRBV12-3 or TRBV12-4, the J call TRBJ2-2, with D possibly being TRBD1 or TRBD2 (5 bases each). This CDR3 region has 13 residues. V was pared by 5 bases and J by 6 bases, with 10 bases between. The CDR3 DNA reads TGTGCCAGCAGTGGTTGGGGGTCCGGGGAGCTGTTTTTT. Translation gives CASSGWGSGELFF.

The CDR3, as DNA: TGTGCCACCAGCGGGGATTTGGGGATGGGAGATACGCAGTATTTT. This codes for CATSGDLGMGDTQYF. The rearrangement uses TRBV15 and TRBJ2-3; D is unresolved. This CDR3 is 15 amino acids long. V lost 5 bases and J 5 bases, leaving 17 bases between the germline ends. Germline loops: CDR1 LNHNV, CDR2 YYDKDF (reference sequence).

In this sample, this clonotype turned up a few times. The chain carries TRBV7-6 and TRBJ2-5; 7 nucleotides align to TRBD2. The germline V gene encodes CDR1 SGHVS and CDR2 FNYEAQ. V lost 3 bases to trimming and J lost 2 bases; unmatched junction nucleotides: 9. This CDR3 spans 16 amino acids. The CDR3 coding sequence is TGTGCCAGCAGCTTGGAGGCGGGAGTGGGGCAAGAGACCCAGTACTTC. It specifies CASSLEAGVGQETQYF.

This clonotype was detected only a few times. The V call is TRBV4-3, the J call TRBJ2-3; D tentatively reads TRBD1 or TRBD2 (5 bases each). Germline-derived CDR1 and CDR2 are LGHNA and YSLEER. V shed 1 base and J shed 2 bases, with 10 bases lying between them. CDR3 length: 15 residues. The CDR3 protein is CASSQAGRITDTQYF. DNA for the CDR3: TGCGCCAGCAGCCAAGCAGGGAGAATCACAGATACGCAGTATTTT.

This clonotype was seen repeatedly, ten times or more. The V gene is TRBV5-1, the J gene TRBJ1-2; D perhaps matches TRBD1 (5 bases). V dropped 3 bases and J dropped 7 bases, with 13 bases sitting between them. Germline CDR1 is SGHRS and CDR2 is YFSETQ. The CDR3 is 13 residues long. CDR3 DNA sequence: TGCGCCAGCAGCTGGGGGAAGGTTGCTGGCTACACCTTC. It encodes CASSWGKVAGYTF.

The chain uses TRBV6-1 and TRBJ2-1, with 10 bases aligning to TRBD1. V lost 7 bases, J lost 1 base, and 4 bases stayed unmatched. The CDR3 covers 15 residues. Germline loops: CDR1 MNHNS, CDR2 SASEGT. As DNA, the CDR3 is TGTGCCAGCACCGGGGACAGGGGTTCCTACAATGAGCAGTTCTTC. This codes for CASTGDRGSYNEQFF.

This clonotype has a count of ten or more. The CDR3 sequence is CASSLSGTGREQFF. In nucleotides, the CDR3 is TGTGCCAGCAGTTTATCGGGGACAGGTCGTGAGCAGTTCTTC. The V and J genes are TRBV28 and TRBJ2-1, with 8 nucleotides matching TRBD1. The CDR3 consists of 14 residues. V trimming: 1 base; J trimming: 9 bases; junction bases outside the gene matches: 5. Germline V CDR1 and CDR2: MDHEN, SYDVKM.

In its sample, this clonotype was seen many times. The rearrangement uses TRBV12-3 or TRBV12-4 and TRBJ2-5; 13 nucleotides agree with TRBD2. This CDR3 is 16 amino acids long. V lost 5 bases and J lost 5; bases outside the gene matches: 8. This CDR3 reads CASSPGLAGWAETQYF. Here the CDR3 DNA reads TGTGCCAGCAGTCCGGGACTAGCGGGATGGGCGGAGACCCAGTACTTC.

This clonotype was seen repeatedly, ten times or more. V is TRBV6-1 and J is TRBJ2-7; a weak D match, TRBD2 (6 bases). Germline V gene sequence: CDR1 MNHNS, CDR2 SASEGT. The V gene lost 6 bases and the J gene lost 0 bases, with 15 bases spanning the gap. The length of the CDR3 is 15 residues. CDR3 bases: TGTGCCAGCAGCGACCCGGGGGAACGCTCCTACGAGCAGTACTTC. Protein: CASSDPGERSYEQYF.

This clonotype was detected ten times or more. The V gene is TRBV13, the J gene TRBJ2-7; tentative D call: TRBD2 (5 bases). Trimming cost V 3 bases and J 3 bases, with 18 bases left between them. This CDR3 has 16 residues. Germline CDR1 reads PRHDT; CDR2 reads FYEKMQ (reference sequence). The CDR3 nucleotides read TGTGCCAGCAGCTTCGGGGTACGTAATTTGGTCTACGAGCAGTACTTC. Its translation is CASSFGVRNLVYEQYF.

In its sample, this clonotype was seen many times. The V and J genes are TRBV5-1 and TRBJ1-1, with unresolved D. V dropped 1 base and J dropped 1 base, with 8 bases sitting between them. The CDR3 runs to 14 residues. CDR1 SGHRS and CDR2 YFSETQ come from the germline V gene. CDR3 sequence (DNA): TGCGCCAGCAGCTTGATTTGGGGGAACACTGAAGCTTTCTTT. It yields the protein CASSLIWGNTEAFF. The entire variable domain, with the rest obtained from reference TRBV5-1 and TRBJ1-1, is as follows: KAGVTQTPRYLIKTRGQQVTLSCSPISGHRSVSWYQQTPGQGLQFLFEYFSETQRNKGNFPGRFSGRQFSNSRSEMNVSTLELGDSALYLCASSLIWGNTEAFFGQGTRLTVV.